Presented here are 7 T cell receptor beta chains from one specimen sequenced in a study of shared clonotypes between healthy human individuals. Using immunoSEQ multiplex PCR, the repertoire was profiled, and TCRdb retains in-frame clones only, with some absent. The table shows around 700,000 clones, with 55% to 75% occurring only once. The sequencing sample was made of memory CD4+ T cells sorted from blood. This sample's subset: CD45RA-negative fraction. The receptors here all came from a woman aged 30 to 39 in good health.

This clone was counted a few times. V gene TRBV6-1 combines with J gene TRBJ1-4; 7 nucleotides agree with TRBD1. After removal of 3 bases from V and 4 bases from J, the junction contained 8 bases not matched to a gene. The CDR3 is 16 amino acids. CDR1 is MNHNS and CDR2 is SASEGT in the germline V gene. The CDR3 bases are TGTGCCAGCAGTGATTATTGGGGGACAGTTAATGAAAAACTGTTTTTT. Translated: CASSDYWGTVNEKLFF.

The chain links TRBV4-1 to TRBJ2-7; D call uncertain. The V gene's germline CDR1 is MGHRA and CDR2 YSYEKL. The CDR3 extends over 13 amino acids. The V and J ends lost 4 bases and 1 base respectively, with 8 bases between them. CDR3 in DNA: TGCGCCAGCAGCCGGACGCTATCCTACGAGCAGTACTTC. Encoded protein: CASSRTLSYEQYF.

The rearrangement uses TRBV5-1 and TRBJ1-1; D gene ambiguous. The V end was cut by 1 base, the J end by 1 base, with 8 bases between. Germline CDR1 reads SGHRS; CDR2 reads YFSETQ. The CDR3 has 14 amino acids. The CDR3 sequence is CASSLTLQNTEAFF. The CDR3 DNA follows: TGCGCCAGCAGCTTGACACTCCAGAACACTGAAGCTTTCTTT.

The genes are TRBV27 and TRBJ2-7, with D perhaps TRBD2 (5 bases). V dropped 3 bases and J dropped 4 bases, with 10 bases sitting between them. CDR3 length equals 13 residues. Looked up from germline, CDR1 is MNHEY and CDR2 is SMNVEV (reference sequence). For the CDR3, the DNA is TGTGCCAGCAGTTTCGGGGAATGGTACGAGCAGTACTTC. It encodes CASSFGEWYEQYF.

The chain carries TRBV18 and TRBJ2-3, with TRBD1 matching 11 bases. CDR1 is KGHSH and CDR2 is LQKENI in the germline V gene. The CDR3 spans 17 residues. The J segment lost 5 bases and the V segment lost 3 bases, leaving 10 bases of the junction unmatched. The CDR3, as DNA: TGTGCCAGCTCACCTACAACTTCCGGGACAGGGGGAGATACGCAGTATTTT. This translates into CASSPTTSGTGGDTQYF.

This clone was counted between two and nine times. This chain links TRBV7-8 with TRBJ2-2, with a tentative D call TRBD2 (5 bases). The CDR3 length is 15 residues. Trimming cost V 0 bases and J 5 bases, with 10 bases left between them. Germline assignment: CDR1 SGHVS and CDR2 FQNEAQ. Written as DNA, the CDR3 is TGTGCCAGCAGCTTAGCGTGGCTAGCTACCGGGGAGCTGTTTTTT. Protein sequence: CASSLAWLATGELFF.

V usage is TRBV5-1 and J usage is TRBJ2-3; TRBD2 aligns across 8 bases. Germline CDR1 is SGHRS and CDR2 is YFSETQ. J lost 6 bases, V lost 1 base, and 4 bases had no gene match. The CDR3 runs 14 residues. CDR3 DNA sequence: TGCGCCAGCAGCTTGCTGGCTAGCGGGGATACGCAGTATTTT. Amino acids: CASSLLASGDTQYF.